A single T cell receptor beta chain is shown here with its context. Only a few counts were recorded for this clone. The antigen it binds to is not known. No clone much larger than this one lies a single base away; base qualities are absent. CDR1 and CDR2 are read off the germline V gene as MNHEY and SVGAGI. Measured from the cysteine to the phenylalanine, the CDR3 is 14 residues long. The DNA shown is the 42-base CDR3, in frame from base 1. Trimming takes 6 bases from V and 2 bases from J, and the germline ends sit 14 bases apart. The data derive from a study of cytomegalovirus exposure and HLA in healthy donors (dated 2017 in TCRdb). Broadly, across the study: According to a later analysis, the approximately 120 validation repertoires were produced on the same platform as the roughly 720 repertoires of the first cohort. The aim of the study was to test whether cataloging public T cell receptors could identify signatures of past pathogen exposure. In addition to the first cohort of 500 to 850 subjects, a separate validation cohort of 120 different subjects was used. To predict cytomegalovirus infection status, the study combined high-throughput TCR immunosequencing, statistical association of individual TCRs with disease status, and machine learning. General findings and caveats noted by the study authors: Most TCR sequences were seen in very few donors, while some public TCRs were found in many individuals. In vitro tests confirmed that a few of the cytomegalovirus-associated TCR beta chains recognize cytomegalovirus antigens. The validation cohort had no HLA typing available for a later analysis, so co-occurrence within that cohort was assessed over all 120 or so repertoires. Of the cluster scores, roughly 95% were above 0 in a later analysis, which found that TCRs clustered in the first cohort also tended to co-occur in the 95 to 150 validation repertoires. The authors suggested that the approach could potentially be extended to other disease states and immunological phenotypes. In the study, some 180 TCR beta chains were listed as associated with cytomegalovirus. The classifier was reported to diagnose cytomegalovirus status with high specificity and sensitivity in both the original cohort and the validation cohort.

Library prep was done by the immunoSEQ multiplex PCR assay. As for the original processing: A statistical classification framework was developed to diagnose cytomegalovirus status using the catalog of TCR beta chain sequences. Entries here come from immuneACCESS through TCRdb and include only in-frame sequences with V and J called. Some clones fail to appear in such tables; in the studies checked, an unresolved V gene covers under half of the shortfall, and the cause of the remainder is unknown. D and trimming come from the DNA, and the V and J calls and clone size come from that table. The sample table contains 120,000 or so clones; only one count was recorded for 89% of them. Jointly, the top ten make up about 1.1% of the sample. The donors belonged to the validation cohort of 90 to 150 subjects, which was separate from the roughly 680-subject first cohort.

This clonotype originated in a woman under 30 in good health and CMV-seronegative. The sequence is built from TRBV6-5 and TRBJ2-7; a weak D assignment points to TRBD2 (5 bases agree). The sample consisted of PBMCs. The CDR3 sequence is CASRPSGSTYEQYF. Read as DNA, the sequence is TGTGCCAGCAGACCCAGCGGTTCAACCTACGAGCAGTACTTC.